Listed below are T cell receptor beta chains from one sample, sequenced in a study of regulatory T cells in long-lasting Graves disease. TCRdb used MiXCR to reprocess the multiplex PCR reads, holding one entry per CDR3 protein. This table holds roughly 610,000 distinct CDR3 sequences, about 15% found once. The same specimen was also included in a second study, on T cells in Graves' hyperthyroidism and ophthalmopathy.

Sequencing was performed on peripheral blood mononuclear cells (PBMCs), taken at new diagnosis, from a patient treated with antithyroid drugs. The receptors were gathered from a man between 18 and 35 years old with Graves disease. Each CDR3 is given with its conserved first and last residue. D genes are given only for firm matches. A row's size may be missing; if present it is once, few, many or a size class.

. TRBJ1-1 many TRBV7-9 TGTGCCAGCAGCTTGCGGTTAACGGGGAACACTGAAGCTTTCTTT CASSLRLTGNTEAFF
. TRBJ2-7 few TRBV9 TGTGCCAGCAGCGTAGATGGGAGGAGCTCCTACGAGCAGTACTTC CASSVDGRSSYEQYF
. TRBJ2-1 many TRBV10-3 TGTGCCATCAGCCGCGGATCCCGGGACCCTTCCTACAATGAGCAGTTCTTC CAISRGSRDPSYNEQFF
. TRBJ2-5 . TRBV20-1 TGCAGTGCTATAGCGGAAGAGACCCAGTACTTC CSAIAEETQYF
. TRBJ1-5 many TRBV5-1 TGCGCCAGCAGCTTGGGGGACGAAAATCAGCCCCAGCATTTT CASSLGDENQPQHF
. TRBJ2-2 many TRBV3-1 TGTGCCAGCAGCCAAATTACGGTAACGAACACCGGGGAGCTGTTTTTT CASSQITVTNTGELFF
TRBD1 TRBJ1-2 . TRBV5-6 TGTGCCAGCAGCTTGGCCGGCTGGAGGGGGCAGGACTATGGCTACACCTTC CASSLAGWRGQDYGYTF
. TRBJ2-1 many TRBV2 TGTGCCAGCGGAGGAGCCTATAATGAGCAGTTCTTC CASGGAYNEQFF
. TRBJ1-5 . TRBV4-1 TGCGCCAGCAGCCCCCCGGGACGGAACAATCAGCCCCAGCATTTT CASSPPGRNNQPQHF
TRBD2 TRBJ2-3 . TRBV20-1 TGCAGTGAAAGACTAGCCATTGGGGATACGCAGTATTTT CSERLAIGDTQYF
. TRBJ1-2 . TRBV15 TGTGTCACCAGCAGAGATGAGGAGGGGGTACGGAATGGCTACACCTTC CVTSRDEEGVRNGYTF
. TRBJ2-1 . TRBV9 TGTGCCAGCAGCCCACATAATTCCTACAATGAGCAGTTCTTC CASSPHNSYNEQFF
TRBD1 TRBJ1-1 few TRBV9 TGTGCCCGACCTACCCGGGACAGGGAGGCTGAAGCTTTCTTT CARPTRDREAEAFF
. TRBJ1-1 . TRBV2 TGTGCCAGCACCCGATGGGGGGAGGCCCCTGAAGCTTTCTTT CASTRWGEAPEAFF
. TRBJ2-3 . TRBV29-1 TGCAGCGTTGCGGGGAGGAGCACAGATACGCAGTATTTT CSVAGRSTDTQYF
. TRBJ2-7 . TRBV30 TGTGCCTGGGCGGTGGTGAACGAGCAGTACTTC CAWAVVNEQYF
TRBD1 TRBJ2-7 many TRBV12-3/TRBV12-4 TGTGCCAGCAGTTTTTGGGACAGGAATTACGAGCAGTACTTC CASSFWDRNYEQYF
. TRBJ1-5 . TRBV20-1 TGCAGTGCTAGAGAGGGAGCCTCCTTGGGAGAAAATCAGCCCCAGCATTTT CSAREGASLGENQPQHF
. TRBJ2-5 many TRBV5-1 TGCGCCAGCAGCCCCGGGACAAATCAAGAGACCCAGTACTTC CASSPGTNQETQYF
. TRBJ1-5 few TRBV10-3 TGTGCCATCAGTCAAGTAAGCAATCAGCCCCAGCATTTT CAISQVSNQPQHF
. TRBJ2-3 few TRBV4-2 TGTGCCAGCAGCCAATGGGGGATCACAGATACGCAGTATTTT CASSQWGITDTQYF
. TRBJ1-1 . TRBV6-2/TRBV6-3 TGTGCCAGCAGCTCTGAGGGCCCCCTGGGGGCTTTCTTT CASSSEGPLGAFF
. TRBJ2-5 many TRBV20-1 TGCAGTGCCCTCGGGGGCGGGAGTCGGGAGACCCAGTACTTC CSALGGGSRETQYF
TRBD1 TRBJ2-5 . TRBV30 TGTGCCTGGAGCGTAGCCGGGACAGCCGGGACCCAGTACTTC CAWSVAGTAGTQYF
. TRBJ2-1 few TRBV24-1 TGTGCCACCAGTGATACGGGGACCCCTTACAATGAGCAGTTCTTC CATSDTGTPYNEQFF
TRBD2 TRBJ2-7 many TRBV2 TGTGCCAGCAGTGAACTAGCGGGATTCGAGCAGTACTTC CASSELAGFEQYF
TRBD1 TRBJ2-1 many TRBV18 TGTGCCAGCTCACCCGGGACAGGGGGCTCCTACAATGAGCAGTTCTTC CASSPGTGGSYNEQFF
. TRBJ1-1 few TRBV9 TGTGCCAGCAGCGTACTCAGGGTTGGCACTGAAGCTTTCTTT CASSVLRVGTEAFF
. TRBJ2-6 many TRBV28 TGTGCCAGCAGCAACAGGGTCTCTGGGGCCAACGTCCTGACTTTC CASSNRVSGANVLTF
. TRBJ2-6 . TRBV27 TGTGCCAGCGGGCTCCTAGGAGCCAACGTCCTGACTTTC CASGLLGANVLTF
. TRBJ2-7 many TRBV24-1 TGTGCCACCAGTGATTCCCGGGCCACCTACGAGCAGTACTTC CATSDSRATYEQYF
. TRBJ1-1 many TRBV6-2/TRBV6-3 TGTGCCAGCAGTGACTCCGGGGCCGGGGTGGCTGAAGCTTTCTTT CASSDSGAGVAEAFF
. TRBJ2-7 few TRBV5-1 TGCGCCAGCAGGGAGTCGGTTAATTCCGAGCAGTACTTC CASRESVNSEQYF
. TRBJ1-1 . TRBV7-2 TGTGCCAGCAGCTTAGGGTTAGGGGGGCACACTGAAGCTTTCTTT CASSLGLGGHTEAFF
TRBD1 TRBJ2-7 . TRBV4-1 TGCGCCAGCAGCCAACCTCGACAGGGCAAAGGATACGAGCAGTACTTC CASSQPRQGKGYEQYF
. TRBJ1-4 few TRBV11-2 TGTGCCAGCAGCACCCCGACCTCCGCTGAAAAACTGTTTTTT CASSTPTSAEKLFF
. TRBJ2-5 . TRBV18 TGTGCCAGTCATCCCACCGGGGCCACCCGCCAAGAGACCCAGTACTTC CASHPTGATRQETQYF
TRBD1 TRBJ2-7 many TRBV28 TGTGCCACCGCACGACAGGGGGGAACCTACGAGCAGTACTTC CATARQGGTYEQYF
TRBD1 TRBJ1-1 many TRBV6-1 TGTGCCAGCAGTGACCGACAGGGAACTAACACTGAAGCTTTCTTT CASSDRQGTNTEAFF
TRBD2 TRBJ2-1 . TRBV7-9 TGTGCCAGCGGACACACGCAAGCGGGAGAGGATGAGCAGTTCTTC CASGHTQAGEDEQFF
. TRBJ2-7 few TRBV20-1 TGCAGTGCTAGCAGGGGACACCACTACGAGCAGTACTTC CSASRGHHYEQYF
. TRBJ1-1 few TRBV27 TGTGCCAGCCGGTCGACAGGATCAGCTTTCTTT CASRSTGSAFF
TRBD2 TRBJ2-7 many TRBV7-9 TGTGCCAGCAGCTTAGCTAGGGGACTAGCGGGAGGGCAGCCCATCTACGAGCAGTACTTC CASSLARGLAGGQPIYEQYF
TRBD1 TRBJ2-1 few TRBV5-1 TGCGCCAGCAGCTTGGGTTGGCGAGCGGCAAATCAGGGGGATGAGCAGTTCTTC CASSLGWRAANQGDEQFF
TRBD2 TRBJ2-3 many TRBV12-3/TRBV12-4 TGTGCCAGCAGTTTATGGGCTAGCGGGACCACAGATACGCAGTATTTT CASSLWASGTTDTQYF
TRBD2 TRBJ2-3 few TRBV7-2 TGTGCCAGCAGCTTAGCGTCTAGCGGGAGCACAGATACGCAGTATTTT CASSLASSGSTDTQYF
. TRBJ1-1 . TRBV2 TGTGCCAGCAGCGATGGGAGTTACGCTGAAGCTTTCTTT CASSDGSYAEAFF
. TRBJ2-2 . TRBV6-1 TGTGCCAGCAGTCGTAGTGACAGGACCGGGGAGCTGTTTTTT CASSRSDRTGELFF
. TRBJ1-4 many TRBV2 TGTGCCAGCAGTGAGGAAAGGCGGGGAGGTGAAAAACTGTTTTTT CASSEERRGGEKLFF
TRBD1 TRBJ1-2 many TRBV6-1 TGTGCCAGCAGCCAGGGACAGGGACTTGGCTACACCTTC CASSQGQGLGYTF
. TRBJ2-7 many TRBV20-1 TGCAGTGCTAGGGGGTTGTTCGGCGAGCAGTACTTC CSARGLFGEQYF
TRBD1 TRBJ1-2 few TRBV30 TGTGCCTGGAGTAAGGGGACAGGGGATGGCTACACCTTC CAWSKGTGDGYTF
. TRBJ1-1 many TRBV7-3 TGTGCCAGCAGCTTGAGGGGGGCGAACACTGAAGCTTTCTTT CASSLRGANTEAFF
. TRBJ2-1 . TRBV6-2/TRBV6-3 TGTGCCAGCAGTTACAGGGTGGGTTACAATGAGCAGTTCTTC CASSYRVGYNEQFF
TRBD1 TRBJ2-7 many TRBV7-8 TGTGCCAGCAGCTTAGGCCGGGACAGAATCTTCTACGAGCAGTACTTC CASSLGRDRIFYEQYF
TRBD1 TRBJ1-5 many TRBV12-3/TRBV12-4 TGTGCCAGCAGTTTAACAGGGGTTCAGCCCCAGCATTTT CASSLTGVQPQHF
. TRBJ2-5 . TRBV4-2 TGTGCCAGCAGCCAAACAGAGGGTGGGAAGACCCAGTACTTC CASSQTEGGKTQYF
. TRBJ2-5 . TRBV10-3 TGTGCCATCAGTAAGCCCGATCGTGGACTACAAGAGACCCAGTACTTC CAISKPDRGLQETQYF
. TRBJ2-1 . TRBV7-7 TGTGCTAGCAGCCCTCTCCCCTCCTACAATGAGCAGTTCTTC CASSPLPSYNEQFF